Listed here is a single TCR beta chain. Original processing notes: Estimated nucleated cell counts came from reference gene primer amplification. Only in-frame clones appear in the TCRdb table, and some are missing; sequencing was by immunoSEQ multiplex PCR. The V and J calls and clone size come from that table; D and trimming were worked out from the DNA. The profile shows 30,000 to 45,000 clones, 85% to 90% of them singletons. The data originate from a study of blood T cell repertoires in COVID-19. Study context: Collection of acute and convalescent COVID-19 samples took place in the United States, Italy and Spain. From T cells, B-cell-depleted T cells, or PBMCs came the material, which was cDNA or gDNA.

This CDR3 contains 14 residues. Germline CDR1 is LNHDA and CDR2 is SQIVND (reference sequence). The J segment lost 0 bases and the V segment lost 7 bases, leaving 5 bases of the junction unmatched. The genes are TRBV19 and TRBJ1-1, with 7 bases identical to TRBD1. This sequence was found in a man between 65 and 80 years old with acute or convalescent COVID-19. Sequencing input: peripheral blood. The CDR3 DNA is TGTGCCAGTACCAGCGACAGGGTGAACACTGAAGCTTTCTTT. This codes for CASTSDRVNTEAFF.